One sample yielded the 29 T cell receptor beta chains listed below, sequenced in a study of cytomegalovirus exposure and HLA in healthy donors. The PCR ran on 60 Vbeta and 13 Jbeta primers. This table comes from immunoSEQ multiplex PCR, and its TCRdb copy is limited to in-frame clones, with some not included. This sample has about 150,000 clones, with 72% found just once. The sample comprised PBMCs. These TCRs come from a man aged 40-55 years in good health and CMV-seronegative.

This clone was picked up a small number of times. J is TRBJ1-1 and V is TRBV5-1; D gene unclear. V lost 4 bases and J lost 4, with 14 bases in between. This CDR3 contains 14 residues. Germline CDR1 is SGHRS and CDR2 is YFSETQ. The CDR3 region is CASSLTDLSTEAFF. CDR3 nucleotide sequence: TGCGCCAGCAGCCTGACGGACTTGAGCACTGAAGCTTTCTTT.

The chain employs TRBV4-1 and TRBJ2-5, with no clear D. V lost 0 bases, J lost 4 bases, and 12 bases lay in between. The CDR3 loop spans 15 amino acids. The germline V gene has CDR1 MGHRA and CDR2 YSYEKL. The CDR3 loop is CASSQDTPGRETQYF. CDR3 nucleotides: TGCGCCAGCAGCCAAGATACTCCCGGTAGAGAGACCCAGTACTTC.

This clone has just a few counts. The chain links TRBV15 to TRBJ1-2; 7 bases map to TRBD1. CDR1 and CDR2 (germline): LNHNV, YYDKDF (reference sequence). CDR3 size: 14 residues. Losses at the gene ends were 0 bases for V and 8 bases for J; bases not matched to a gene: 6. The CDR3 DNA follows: TGTGCCACCAGCAGAGAGGAGGGGGCGGCAGGCTACACCTTC. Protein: CATSREEGAAGYTF.

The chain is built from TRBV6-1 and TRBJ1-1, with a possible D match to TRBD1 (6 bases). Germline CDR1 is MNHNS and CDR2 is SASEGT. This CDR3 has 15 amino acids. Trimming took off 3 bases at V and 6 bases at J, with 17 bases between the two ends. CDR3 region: CASSDLIRGGPEAFF. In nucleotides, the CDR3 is TGTGCCAGCAGTGATCTTATCCGGGGGGGGCCTGAAGCTTTCTTT.

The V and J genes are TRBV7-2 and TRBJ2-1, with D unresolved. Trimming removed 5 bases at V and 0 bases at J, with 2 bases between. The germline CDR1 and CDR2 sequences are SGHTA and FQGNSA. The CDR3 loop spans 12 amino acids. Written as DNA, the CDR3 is TGTGCCAGCAGCCTCTCCTACAATGAGCAGTTCTTC. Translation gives CASSLSYNEQFF.

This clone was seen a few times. CDR3 region: CASSPHGTGETQYF. CDR3 sequence (DNA): TGTGCCAGCAGCCCACACGGGACAGGGGAGACCCAGTACTTC. This chain uses TRBV13 with TRBJ2-5; 9 bases fit TRBD1. The CDR3 sequence is 14 residues long. CDR1 is PRHDT and CDR2 is FYEKMQ in the germline V gene (reference sequence). V lost 5 bases to trimming and J lost 5 bases; unmatched junction nucleotides: 6.

The CDR3: CASSLSGDWSYNEQFF. In DNA, the CDR3 is TGCGCCAGCAGCTTGAGCGGGGACTGGTCTTACAATGAGCAGTTCTTC. The chain has TRBV5-1 and TRBJ2-1; 7 bases align to TRBD2. Per germline, CDR1 SGHRS and CDR2 YFSETQ. Germline trimming cut 1 base from V and 4 bases from J; bases unmatched to any gene: 8. CDR3 length: 16 amino acids.

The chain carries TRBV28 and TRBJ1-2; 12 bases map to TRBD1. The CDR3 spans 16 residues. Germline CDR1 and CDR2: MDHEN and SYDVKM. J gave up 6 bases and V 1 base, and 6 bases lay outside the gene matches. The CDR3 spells CASSLSGTGGKNGYTF. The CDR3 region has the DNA TGTGCCAGCAGTTTATCGGGGACAGGGGGCAAGAATGGCTACACCTTC.

In DNA, the CDR3 is TGTGCCAGCAGCCTGATCGGGGGTGAAGCTTTCTTT. Amino acids: CASSLIGGEAFF. This chain joins TRBV5-4 and TRBJ1-1; TRBD1 is a possible D gene (5 bases). The V gene's germline CDR1 is SGHNT and CDR2 YYREEE (reference sequence). The CDR3 is 12 residues long. V dropped 4 bases and J dropped 7 bases, with 11 bases sitting between them.

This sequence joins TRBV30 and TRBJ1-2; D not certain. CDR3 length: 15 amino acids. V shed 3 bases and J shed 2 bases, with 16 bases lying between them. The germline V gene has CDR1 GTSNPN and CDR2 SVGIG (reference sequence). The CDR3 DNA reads TGTGCCTGGAGCCCTACCCAGCGGGAAAACTATGGCTACACCTTC. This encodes CAWSPTQRENYGYTF.

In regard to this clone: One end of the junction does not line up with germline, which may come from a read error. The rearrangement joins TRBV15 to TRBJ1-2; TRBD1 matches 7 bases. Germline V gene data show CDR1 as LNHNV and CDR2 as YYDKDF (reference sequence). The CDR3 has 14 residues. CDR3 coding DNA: TGTGCCACCAGCAGAGCCGGACAGGTCCATGGCTACCCCTTC. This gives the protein CATSRAGQVHGYPF.

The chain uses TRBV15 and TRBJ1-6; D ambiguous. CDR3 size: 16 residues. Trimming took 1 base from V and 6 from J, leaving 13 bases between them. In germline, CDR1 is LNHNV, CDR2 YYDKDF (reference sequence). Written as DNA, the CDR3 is TGTGCCACCAGCAGAGGTACCACCGGTCGTAATTCACCCCTCCACTTT. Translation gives CATSRGTTGRNSPLHF.

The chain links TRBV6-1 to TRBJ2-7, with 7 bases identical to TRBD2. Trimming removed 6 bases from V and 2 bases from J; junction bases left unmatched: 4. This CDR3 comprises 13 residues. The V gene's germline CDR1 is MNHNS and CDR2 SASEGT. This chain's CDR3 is CASSLAETYEQYF. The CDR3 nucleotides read TGTGCCAGCAGCCTAGCGGAAACCTACGAGCAGTACTTC.

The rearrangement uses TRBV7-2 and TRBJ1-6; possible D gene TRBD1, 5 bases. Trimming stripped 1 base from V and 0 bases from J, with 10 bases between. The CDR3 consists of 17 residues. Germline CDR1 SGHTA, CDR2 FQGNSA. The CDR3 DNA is TGTGCCAGCAGCTTAGTTTGGGGCCTCTCCTATAATTCACCCCTCCACTTT. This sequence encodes CASSLVWGLSYNSPLHF. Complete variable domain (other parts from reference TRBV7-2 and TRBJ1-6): GAGVSQSPSNKVTEKGKDVELRCDPISGHTALYWYRQSLGQGLEFLIYFQGNSAPDKSGLPSDRFSAERTGGSVSTLTIQRTQQEDSAVYLCASSLVWGLSYNSPLHFGNGTRLTVT.

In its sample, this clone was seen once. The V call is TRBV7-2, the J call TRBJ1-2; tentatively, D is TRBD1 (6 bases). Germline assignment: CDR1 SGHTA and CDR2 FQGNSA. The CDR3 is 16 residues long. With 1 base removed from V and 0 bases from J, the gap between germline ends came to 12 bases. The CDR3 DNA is TGTGCCAGCAGCTTAGTCTGGGGGCAGACTAACTATGGCTACACCTTC. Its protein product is CASSLVWGQTNYGYTF.

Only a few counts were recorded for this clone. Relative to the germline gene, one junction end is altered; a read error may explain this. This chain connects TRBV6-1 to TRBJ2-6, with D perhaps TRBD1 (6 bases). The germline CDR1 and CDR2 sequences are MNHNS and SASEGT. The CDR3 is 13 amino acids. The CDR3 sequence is CASSVNLQGPGAF. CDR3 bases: TGTGCCAGCAGTGTCAACTTACAGGGACCCGGGGCTTTC.

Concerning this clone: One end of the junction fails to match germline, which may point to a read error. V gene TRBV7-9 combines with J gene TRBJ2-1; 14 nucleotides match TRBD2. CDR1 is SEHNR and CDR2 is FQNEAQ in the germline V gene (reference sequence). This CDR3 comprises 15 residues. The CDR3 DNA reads TGTTCCAGCAGCACGGGACTAGCGGGAGTGGATGAGCAGTTCTTC. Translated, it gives CSSSTGLAGVDEQFF.

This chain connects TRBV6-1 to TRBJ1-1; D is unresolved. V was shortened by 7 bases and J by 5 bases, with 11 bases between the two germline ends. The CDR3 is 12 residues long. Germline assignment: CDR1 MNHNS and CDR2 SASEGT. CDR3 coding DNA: TGTGCCAGCACCCCGTCCGGGACTGAAGCTTTCTTT. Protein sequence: CASTPSGTEAFF.

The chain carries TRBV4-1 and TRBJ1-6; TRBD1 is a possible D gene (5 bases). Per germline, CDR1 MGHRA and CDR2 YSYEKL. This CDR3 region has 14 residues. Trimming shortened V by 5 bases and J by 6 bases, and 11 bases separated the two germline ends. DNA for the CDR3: TGCGCCAGCAGCGACAGTAATTTTAATTCACCCCTCCACTTT. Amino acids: CASSDSNFNSPLHF.

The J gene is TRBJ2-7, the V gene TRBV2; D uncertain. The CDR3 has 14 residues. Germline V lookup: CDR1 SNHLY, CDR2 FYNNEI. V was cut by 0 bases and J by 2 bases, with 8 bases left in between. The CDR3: CASSEAGPPYEQYF. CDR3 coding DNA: TGTGCCAGCAGTGAAGCTGGCCCCCCCTACGAGCAGTACTTC.

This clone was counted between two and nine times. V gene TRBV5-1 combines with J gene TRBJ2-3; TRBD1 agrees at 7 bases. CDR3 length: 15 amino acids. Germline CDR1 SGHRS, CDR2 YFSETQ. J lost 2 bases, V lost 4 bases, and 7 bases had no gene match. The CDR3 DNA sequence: TGCGCCAGCAGCATTACAGGGGCCCTCACAGATACGCAGTATTTT. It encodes CASSITGALTDTQYF.

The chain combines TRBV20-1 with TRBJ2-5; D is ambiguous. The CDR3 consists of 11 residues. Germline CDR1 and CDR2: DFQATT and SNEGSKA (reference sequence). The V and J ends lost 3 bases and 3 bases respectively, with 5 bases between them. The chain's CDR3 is CSARGEETQYF. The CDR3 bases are TGCAGTGCTAGGGGCGAAGAGACCCAGTACTTC.

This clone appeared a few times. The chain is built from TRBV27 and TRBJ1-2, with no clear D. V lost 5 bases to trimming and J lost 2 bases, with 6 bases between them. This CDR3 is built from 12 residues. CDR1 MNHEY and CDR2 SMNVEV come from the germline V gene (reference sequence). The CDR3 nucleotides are TGTGCCAGCAGTCCGCGAAACTATGGCTACACCTTC. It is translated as CASSPRNYGYTF.

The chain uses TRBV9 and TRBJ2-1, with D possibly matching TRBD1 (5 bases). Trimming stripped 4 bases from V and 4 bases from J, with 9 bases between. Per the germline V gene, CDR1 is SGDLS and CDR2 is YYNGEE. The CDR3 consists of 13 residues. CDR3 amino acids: CASSTDRYNEQFF. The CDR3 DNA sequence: TGTGCCAGCAGCACCGACAGATACAATGAGCAGTTCTTC.

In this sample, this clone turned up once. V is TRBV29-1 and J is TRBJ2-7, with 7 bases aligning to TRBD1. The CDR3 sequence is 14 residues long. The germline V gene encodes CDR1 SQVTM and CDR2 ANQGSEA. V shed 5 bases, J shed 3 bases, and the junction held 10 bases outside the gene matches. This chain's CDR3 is CSVWSGQRNYEQYF. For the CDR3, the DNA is TGCAGCGTTTGGTCGGGACAGCGAAACTACGAGCAGTACTTC.

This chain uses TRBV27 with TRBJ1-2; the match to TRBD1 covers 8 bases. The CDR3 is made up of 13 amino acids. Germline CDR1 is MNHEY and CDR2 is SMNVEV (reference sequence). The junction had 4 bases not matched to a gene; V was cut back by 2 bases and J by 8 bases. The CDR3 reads CASSLQGASGYTF. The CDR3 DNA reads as TGTGCCAGCAGTTTACAGGGGGCAAGCGGCTACACCTTC.

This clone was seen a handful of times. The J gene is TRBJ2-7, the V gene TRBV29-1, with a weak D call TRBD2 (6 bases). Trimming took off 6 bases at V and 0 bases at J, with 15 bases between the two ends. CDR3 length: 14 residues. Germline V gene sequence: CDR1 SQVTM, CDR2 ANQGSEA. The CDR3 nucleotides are TGCAGCGTGATTACCGGGACTCGCTCCTACGAGCAGTACTTC. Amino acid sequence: CSVITGTRSYEQYF.

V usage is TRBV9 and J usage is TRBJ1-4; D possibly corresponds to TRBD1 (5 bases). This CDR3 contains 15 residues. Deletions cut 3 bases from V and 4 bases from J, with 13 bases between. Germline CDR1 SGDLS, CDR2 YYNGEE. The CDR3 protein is CASSEGGAFNEKLFF. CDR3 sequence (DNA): TGTGCCAGCAGCGAGGGCGGGGCCTTTAATGAAAAACTGTTTTTT. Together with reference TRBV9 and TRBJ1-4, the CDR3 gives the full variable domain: DSGVTQTPKHLITATGQRVTLRCSPRSGDLSVYWYQQSLDQGLQFLIQYYNGEERAKGNILERFSAQQFPDLHSELNLSSLELGDSALYFCASSEGGAFNEKLFFGSGTQLSVL.

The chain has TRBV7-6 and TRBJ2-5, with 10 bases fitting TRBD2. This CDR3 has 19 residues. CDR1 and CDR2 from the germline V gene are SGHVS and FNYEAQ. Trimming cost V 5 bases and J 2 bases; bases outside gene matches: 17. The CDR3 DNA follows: TGTGCCAGCAGCCACTGGACTAGCGGTCCCTTAGGGGAGCAAGAGACCCAGTACTTC. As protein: CASSHWTSGPLGEQETQYF. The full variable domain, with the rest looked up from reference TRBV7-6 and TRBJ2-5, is GAGVSQSPRYKVTKRGQDVALRCDPISGHVSLYWYRQALGQGPEFLTYFNYEAQQDKSGLPNDRFSAERPEGSISTLTIQRTEQRDSAMYRCASSHWTSGPLGEQETQYFGPGTRLLVL.